This T cell receptor beta chain appears in the sequencing data of a study of blood T cells in healthy people across ages (dated by TCRdb to the mid-2010s). Broadly, across the study: Template switching captured roughly one uniquely barcoded TCR beta cDNA molecule per two T cells in model experiments. The study measured age-related changes in TCR beta repertoire diversity using deep sequencing normalized with unique cDNA molecular identifiers. The donors were divided into four age groups: young (average around 16 years), middle-aged (over 35), aged (about 60) and long-lived (more than 75). To avoid experimental bias, donors of different ages were distributed randomly across sequencing lanes. Two additional independent replicas of 1 million unique cDNA reads from the same blood draw were analyzed for two donors (one aged 18 to 30 and one aged 80 or older).

V is trimmed back by 0 bases and J by 9 bases, and the junction contains 6 bases that no gene match accounts for. Via the germline V gene, CDR1 is SGHRS and CDR2 YFSETQ. The CDR3 holds 16 amino acids from the cysteine to the phenylalanine. CDR3 DNA is the only sequence kept; it has 48 bases, read in frame from the first base. Comment on this clonotype: It lacks a known antigen. No base-level quality is on record; no much larger clone is a single base apart.

Summary of the overall study and its limitations: Bulk unsorted PBMC profiling prevented conclusive comparison of naive and antigen-experienced compartments. Compared with the aged group, the long-lived group had more naive CD4+ T cells, fewer expanded clones and increased TCR diversity, suggesting age selection. Total diversity estimates from one million sequenced T cells were considered lower bounds and underestimates. Because donor CMV infection status was unknown, age-related changes in expanded clonotypes were potentially confounded. As age increased, observed TCR beta diversity per million T cells dropped in a roughly linear way, and a significant reduction was already evident by age 40. There was a strong correlation between observed TCR beta diversity and the percentage of naive T cells measured by flow cytometry.

The approximately 39 donors, aged 6 to 90 years, were systemically healthy Caucasian individuals from Russia. Approximately 9.3 milliliters of peripheral blood were drawn from each donor into EDTA-treated Vacutainer tubes. Ficoll-Paque density-gradient centrifugation was used to isolate PBMCs, with at least 7 million per sample. Total RNA was extracted from PBMCs with Trizol reagent, with at least 6 micrograms obtained per sample. The percentages of naive CD45RAhigh/CD27high T cells were determined by flow cytometry on a PBMC aliquot from every donor. The library was generated by 5' RACE. Sequencing was carried out with an Illumina HiSeq 2500. A second PCR of about 6 to 11 cycles was run with a J-beta primer mix and a sample-barcoded 5' primer. A unique molecular identifier was introduced onto each TCR beta cDNA molecule by a template-switch 5' adaptor carrying 12 random nucleotides. Each sample yielded at least 2.5 million CDR3-containing paired-end reads. First-strand cDNA was synthesized from all RNA with the Mint cDNA synthesis kit, primed by a TRBC-specific oligonucleotide. Following uracil-DNA glycosylase treatment, a first 18-cycle PCR with universal primers M1SS and BC2_uni_R was performed on all cDNA. In the authors' own workflow: For normalization, 1 million high-quality reads, each with a distinct molecular identifier, were randomly selected from each sample. Instead of being binned into consensus sequences, reads with shared molecular identifiers were discarded. MiTCR, set to a Q25 quality threshold and the strictest error-elimination algorithm, was used for CDR3 identification, clonotype clustering and error correction. A nonparametric unseen species model with Euler transformation was used to estimate lower-bound total TCR beta diversity. TCRdb reran the public reads through fastp at Q25 and MiXCR, keeping productive beta chains. Every distinct CDR3 protein forms one entry, paired with its most common genes and DNA. TCRdb's processing, not the authors' own work, is the source of the V and J calls. In all, the sample holds 1.6 million or so distinct CDR3 sequences, and almost 35% of those were seen once. The ten largest clones capture roughly 12% of the sample.

The sequence was obtained from a woman in her 30s in good health. The sequenced sample consisted of blood. This sequence uses TRBV5-1 and TRBJ1-6, with TRBD1 identical over 10 junction bases. At the DNA level, the sequence is TGCGCCAGCAGCTTGGGGGACAGGGGCAACATTTCACCCCTCCACTTT. Its protein is CASSLGDRGNISPLHF.